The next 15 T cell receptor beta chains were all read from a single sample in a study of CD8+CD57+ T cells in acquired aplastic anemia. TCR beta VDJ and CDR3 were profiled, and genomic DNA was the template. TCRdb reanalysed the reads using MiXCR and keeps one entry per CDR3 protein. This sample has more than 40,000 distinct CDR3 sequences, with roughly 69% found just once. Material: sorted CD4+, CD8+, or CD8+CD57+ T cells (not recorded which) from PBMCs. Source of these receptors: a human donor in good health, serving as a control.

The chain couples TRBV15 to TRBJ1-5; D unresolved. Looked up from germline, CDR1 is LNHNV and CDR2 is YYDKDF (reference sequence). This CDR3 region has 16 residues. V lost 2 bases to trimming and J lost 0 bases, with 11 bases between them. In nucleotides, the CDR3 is TGTGCCACCAGCAGAATATTGGTAAATAGCAATCAGCCCCAGCATTTT. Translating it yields CATSRILVNSNQPQHF.

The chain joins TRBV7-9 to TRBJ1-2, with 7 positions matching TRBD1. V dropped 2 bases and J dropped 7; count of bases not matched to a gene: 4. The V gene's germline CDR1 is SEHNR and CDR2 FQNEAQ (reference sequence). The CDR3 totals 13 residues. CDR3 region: CASSLSQGTGYTF. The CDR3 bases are TGTGCCAGCAGCTTATCACAGGGGACTGGCTACACCTTC.

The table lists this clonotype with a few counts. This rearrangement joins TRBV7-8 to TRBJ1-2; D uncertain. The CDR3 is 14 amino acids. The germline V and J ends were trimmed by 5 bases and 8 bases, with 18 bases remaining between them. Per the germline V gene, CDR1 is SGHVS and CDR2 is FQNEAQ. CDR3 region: CASSLGRLQRGYTF. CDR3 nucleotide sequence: TGTGCCAGCAGCCTTGGAAGGCTACAGCGAGGCTACACCTTC.

The DNA of the CDR3 is TGTGCCAGCAGTGACCGACAGGGCGGCAATCAGCCCCAGCATTTT. Amino acids: CASSDRQGGNQPQHF. The chain uses TRBV25-1 and TRBJ1-5; 7 bases are a match to TRBD1. The CDR3 has 15 amino acids. The J segment lost 2 bases and the V segment lost 3 bases, leaving 4 bases of the junction unmatched. The germline gives CDR1 MGHDK, CDR2 SYGVNS.

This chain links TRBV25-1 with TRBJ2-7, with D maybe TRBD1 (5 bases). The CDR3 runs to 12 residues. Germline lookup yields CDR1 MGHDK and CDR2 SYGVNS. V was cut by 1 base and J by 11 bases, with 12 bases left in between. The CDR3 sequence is CASSESPGKKYV. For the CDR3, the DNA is TGTGCCAGCAGTGAATCTCCAGGGAAGAAGTACGTC.

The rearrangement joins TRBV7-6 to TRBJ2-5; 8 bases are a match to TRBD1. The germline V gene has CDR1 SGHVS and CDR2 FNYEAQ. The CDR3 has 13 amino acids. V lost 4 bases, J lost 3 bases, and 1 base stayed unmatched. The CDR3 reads CASSSTGEETQYF. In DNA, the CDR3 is TGTGCCAGCAGCTCGACAGGGGAAGAGACCCAGTACTTC.

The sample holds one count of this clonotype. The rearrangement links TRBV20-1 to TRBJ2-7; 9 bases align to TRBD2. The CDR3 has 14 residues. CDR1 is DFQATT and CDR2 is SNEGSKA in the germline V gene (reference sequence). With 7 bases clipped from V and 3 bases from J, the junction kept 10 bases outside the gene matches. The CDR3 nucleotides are TGCAGTGTCACTCCCGGGACTAGCAACTACGAGCAGTACTTC. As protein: CSVTPGTSNYEQYF.

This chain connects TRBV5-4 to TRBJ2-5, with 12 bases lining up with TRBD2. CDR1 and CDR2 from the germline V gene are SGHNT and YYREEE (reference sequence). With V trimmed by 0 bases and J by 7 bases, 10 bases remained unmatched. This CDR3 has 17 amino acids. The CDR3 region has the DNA TGTGCCAGCAGCTTGGGTCGAACTAGCGGGGGGCCAGGGACCCAGTACTTC. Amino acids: CASSLGRTSGGPGTQYF.

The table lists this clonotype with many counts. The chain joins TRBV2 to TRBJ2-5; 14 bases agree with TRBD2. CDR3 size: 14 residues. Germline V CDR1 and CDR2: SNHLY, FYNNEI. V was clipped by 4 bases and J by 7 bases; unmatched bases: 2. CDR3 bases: TGTGCCAGCAGTGGTGGACTAGCGGGGGGGACCCAGTACTTC. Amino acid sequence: CASSGGLAGGTQYF.

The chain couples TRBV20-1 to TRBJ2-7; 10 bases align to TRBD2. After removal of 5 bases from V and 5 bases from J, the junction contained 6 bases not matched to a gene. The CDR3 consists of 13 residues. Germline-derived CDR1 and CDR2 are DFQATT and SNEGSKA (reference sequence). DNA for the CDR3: TGCAGTGCTCATCAGCGGGAGGGCCACGAGCAGTACTTC. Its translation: CSAHQREGHEQYF.

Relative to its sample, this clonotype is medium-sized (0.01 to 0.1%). As DNA, the CDR3 is TGTGCCAGTAGTTCCAGCCGGGACAGGGACCGAGAGCAGTACTTC. This encodes CASSSSRDRDREQYF. The rearrangement joins TRBV19 to TRBJ2-7; 9 bases are a match to TRBD1. CDR3 length: 15 amino acids. V was pared by 5 bases and J by 7 bases, with 12 bases of the junction left unmatched. Germline lookup yields CDR1 LNHDA and CDR2 SQIVND (reference sequence).

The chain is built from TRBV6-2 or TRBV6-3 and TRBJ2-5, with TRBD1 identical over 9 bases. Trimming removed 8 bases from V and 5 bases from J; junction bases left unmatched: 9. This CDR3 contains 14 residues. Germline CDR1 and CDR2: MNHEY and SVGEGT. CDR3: CASGEDRGDETQYF. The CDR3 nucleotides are TGTGCCAGCGGCGAGGACAGGGGTGATGAGACCCAGTACTTC.

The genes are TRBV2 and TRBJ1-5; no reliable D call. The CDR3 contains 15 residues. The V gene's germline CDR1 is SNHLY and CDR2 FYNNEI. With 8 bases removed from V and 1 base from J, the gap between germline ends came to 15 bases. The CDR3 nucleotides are TGTGCCAGCGCCGGCGGGTCTTGGAGCAATCAGCCCCAGCATTTT. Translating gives CASAGGSWSNQPQHF.

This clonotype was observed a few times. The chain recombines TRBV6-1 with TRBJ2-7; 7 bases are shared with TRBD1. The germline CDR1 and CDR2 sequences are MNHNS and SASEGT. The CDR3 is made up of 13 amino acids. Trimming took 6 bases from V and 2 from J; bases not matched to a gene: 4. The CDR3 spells CASRQGFPYEQYF. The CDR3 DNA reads TGTGCCAGCAGACAGGGGTTCCCCTACGAGCAGTACTTC.

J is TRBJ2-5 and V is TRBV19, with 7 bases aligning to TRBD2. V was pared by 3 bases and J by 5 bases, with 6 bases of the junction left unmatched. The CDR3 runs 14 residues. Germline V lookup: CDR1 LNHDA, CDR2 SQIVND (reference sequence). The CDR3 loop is CASSIWLGGETQYF. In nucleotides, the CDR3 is TGTGCCAGTAGTATTTGGCTGGGAGGGGAGACCCAGTACTTC.